Following are 7 T cell receptor beta chains from one sample sequenced in a study of blood T cell repertoires in COVID-19. The repertoire was sequenced with immunoSEQ multiplex PCR; TCRdb's copy has only in-frame clones and lacks some. The profile shows some 120,000 clones, roughly 88% of them singletons. The specimen sequenced was peripheral blood. Receptors were obtained from a human donor in a cohort sampled during active COVID-19.

The gene calls are TRBV27 and TRBJ2-7; 8 positions agree with TRBD2. V lost 10 bases to trimming and J lost 5 bases; unmatched junction nucleotides: 7. The germline gives CDR1 MNHEY, CDR2 SMNVEV (reference sequence). The CDR3 is made up of 12 amino acids. The CDR3 loop is CANGRGGHEQYF. Written as DNA, the CDR3 is TGTGCCAACGGGAGGGGGGGCCACGAGCAGTACTTC.

The chain employs TRBV7-9 and TRBJ1-2; 9 nucleotides align to TRBD1. Per the germline V gene, CDR1 is SEHNR and CDR2 is FQNEAQ (reference sequence). There are 14 residues in the CDR3. V shed 5 bases, J shed 6 bases, and the junction held 7 bases outside the gene matches. The CDR3 region is CASSPGTGPHGYTF. The CDR3 DNA reads as TGTGCCAGCAGCCCCGGGACAGGGCCCCATGGCTACACCTTC. Full variable domain (outside the CDR3, taken from reference TRBV7-9 and TRBJ1-2): DTGVSQNPRHKITKRGQNVTFRCDPISEHNRLYWYRQTLGQGPEFLTYFQNEAQLEKSRLLSDRFSAERPKGSFSTLEIQRTEQGDSAMYLCASSPGTGPHGYTFGSGTRLTVV.

The rearrangement joins TRBV11-3 to TRBJ2-7, with a weak D call TRBD1 (6 bases). The V end lost 4 bases, the J end lost 5 bases, and 12 bases lay between the germline ends. The CDR3 has 13 residues. The germline CDR1 and CDR2 sequences are SGHNT and YENEEA. CDR3 amino acids: CASSSTHRDEQYF. The CDR3 DNA sequence: TGTGCCAGCAGCTCGACCCACAGGGACGAGCAGTACTTC.

A few counts support this clone. CDR3 in amino acids: CASILGQPNQPQHF. CDR3 DNA sequence: TGTGCCAGCATCCTCGGACAGCCCAATCAGCCCCAGCATTTT. The chain employs TRBV6-5 and TRBJ1-5, with TRBD1 as a possible D gene (6 bases). Germline V gene sequence: CDR1 MNHEY, CDR2 SVGAGI. Trimming stripped 7 bases from V and 3 bases from J, with 13 bases between. This CDR3 is 14 amino acids long.

The chain joins TRBV5-1 to TRBJ2-3; 10 bases match TRBD1. The CDR3 is 15 residues long. The junction had 3 bases not matched to a gene; V was cut back by 0 bases and J by 5 bases. Germline V gene sequence: CDR1 SGHRS, CDR2 YFSETQ. This CDR3 is CASSLGQGALDTQYF. CDR3 bases: TGCGCCAGCAGCTTGGGACAGGGGGCTCTAGATACGCAGTATTTT. Filled out from reference TRBV5-1 and TRBJ2-3, the complete variable domain reads KAGVTQTPRYLIKTRGQQVTLSCSPISGHRSVSWYQQTPGQGLQFLFEYFSETQRNKGNFPGRFSGRQFSNSRSEMNVSTLELGDSALYLCASSLGQGALDTQYFGPGTRLTVL.

This clone was seen a single time. The chain combines TRBV12-3 or TRBV12-4 with TRBJ2-3; no clear D. Trimming cost V 3 bases and J 6 bases, with 10 bases left between them. CDR3 length: 13 residues. CDR3 nucleotides: TGTGCCAGCAGTTTGGGCTATATGGATACGCAGTATTTT. It codes for CASSLGYMDTQYF.

This chain uses TRBV28 with TRBJ2-7, with 9 nucleotides matching TRBD1. Germline-derived CDR1 and CDR2 are MDHEN and SYDVKM. J lost 4 bases, V lost 5 bases, and 18 bases had no gene match. The CDR3 runs 18 residues. For the CDR3, the DNA is TGTGCCAGCAGTCCGCTGTCACCGGGACAGGGAGTAGAGTACGAGCAGTACTTC. Its protein is CASSPLSPGQGVEYEQYF.